A selection of T cell receptor beta chains follows, all from one sample in a study of shared clonotypes between healthy human individuals. Clones were sequenced by immunoSEQ multiplex PCR, and TCRdb holds only the in-frame ones, with some missing. Seen here are about 2.4 million clones, approximately 93% observed once, and the top ten hold approximately 0.36%. Input material: naive CD4+ T cells from PBMCs. Source of these receptors: a man younger than 35 in good health. Some clones in this sample may be carry-over from other donors' samples. The CDR3 runs from the conserved cysteine through the conserved F or W. The D gene is left open where the match is weak.

TRBJ1-2,TRBV28,NA,CASRPRPKHYGYTF
TRBJ2-7,TRBV4-3,NA,CASSQGWQGRYEQYF
TRBJ2-3,TRBV7-6,NA,CASSLGATSIADTQYF
TRBJ1-4,TRBV6-1,NA,CASSAGGLGEKLFF
TRBJ2-2,TRBV10-3,TRBD2,CATAGTSGTGELFF
TRBJ2-2,TRBV4-1,NA,CASSQDPTHKNTGELFF
TRBJ2-2,TRBV5-6,NA,CASSQYWTGRVGELFF
TRBJ2-2,TRBV5-4,NA,CASSLGQGTGKLFF
TRBJ2-1,TRBV7-9,TRBD2,CASGNLEREGKGEQFF
TRBJ1-2,TRBV7-2,NA,CASSSYVGPGRYGYTF
TRBJ1-1,TRBV7-2,NA,CASSPVVGGAFF
TRBJ2-7,TRBV7-6,TRBD1,CASSQGQGIYEQYF
TRBJ2-1,TRBV5-1,TRBD2,CATRTSGIDNEQFF
TRBJ2-1,TRBV6-1,NA,CASSGTAVSYNEQFF
TRBJ2-1,TRBV7-2,NA,CASSFLYNEQFF
TRBJ1-1,TRBV30,NA,CAWSTLGTEAFF
TRBJ1-4,TRBV5-4,TRBD1,CASSGTGGRVEKLFF
TRBJ2-1,TRBV11-3,NA,CASSPNSYNEQFF
TRBJ1-5,TRBV30,NA,CANPVWGHSNQPQHF